This T cell receptor (beta chain) is from a study of blood T cell repertoires in COVID-19. Study overall: Samples came from the United States, Italy and Spain, spanning acute and convalescent COVID-19. The analysed material was cDNA or gDNA that came from T cells, B-cell-depleted T cells, or PBMCs.

Assay used: immunoSEQ multiplex PCR; TCRdb lists only in-frame clones, some missing. This table holds a few hundred thousand clones, 85% to 90% found once. Trimming at V came to 0 bases and at J to 1 base, leaving 6 bases not matched to a gene. CDR3 length: 18 amino acids. CDR1 is LGHDT, CDR2 YNNKEL, per germline (reference sequence). The chain is built from TRBV3-1 (or the pseudogene TRBV3-2) and TRBJ2-3; 11 bases are shared with TRBD2. The sequence was collected from a man aged 55-75 years who had recovered from COVID-19. Sequences were obtained from peripheral blood. CDR3 sequence reads: CASSQEGLAGGGTDTQYF. For the CDR3, the DNA is TGTGCCAGCAGCCAAGAGGGGCTAGCGGGAGGAGGCACAGATACGCAGTATTTT.